Below, 9 T cell receptor beta chains from the same sample are listed, as sequenced in a study of cytomegalovirus exposure and HLA in healthy donors. Researchers ran the PCR with 60 Vbeta and 13 Jbeta primers. Sequenced by immunoSEQ multiplex PCR; TCRdb stores in-frame clones only, minus some. Its listing shows about 200,000 clones. The specimen sequenced was PBMCs. Every receptor here comes from a man younger than 45 in good health and CMV-seronegative.

The chain combines TRBV4-3 with TRBJ2-2; 10 bases match TRBD2. The CDR3 is 15 amino acids. Germline CDR1 is LGHNA and CDR2 is YSLEER. V lost 0 bases and J lost 5; bases outside the gene matches: 0. CDR3 bases: TGCGCCAGCAGCCAAGAAGCGGGGGGGACCGGGGAGCTGTTTTTT. It is translated as CASSQEAGGTGELFF.

The chain combines TRBV28 with TRBJ2-1; D ambiguous. Trimming stripped 2 bases from V and 5 bases from J, with 10 bases between. This CDR3 has 14 residues. Germline lookup yields CDR1 MDHEN and CDR2 SYDVKM. The chain's CDR3 is CASSLRAGDNEQFF. CDR3 DNA sequence: TGTGCCAGCAGTTTACGCGCCGGAGACAATGAGCAGTTCTTC.

J is TRBJ2-7 and V is TRBV5-1; 12 bases are shared with TRBD2. Germline V CDR1 and CDR2: SGHRS, YFSETQ. CDR3 length equals 16 residues. V shed 1 base, J shed 6 bases, and the junction held 8 bases outside the gene matches. CDR3 sequence: CASSLRLAGGPGEQYF. In nucleotides, the CDR3 is TGCGCCAGCAGCTTGAGGCTAGCGGGAGGGCCAGGCGAGCAGTACTTC.

The genes are TRBV19 and TRBJ2-7; the D gene is possibly TRBD2 (7 bases). CDR3 length: 12 amino acids. Per the germline V gene, CDR1 is LNHDA and CDR2 is SQIVND (reference sequence). Trimming shortened V by 6 bases and J by 5 bases, and 11 bases separated the two germline ends. CDR3 coding DNA: TGTGCCAGTAGCCTAGGGGGGGACGAGCAGTACTTC. This codes for CASSLGGDEQYF. Full variable domain (outside the CDR3, taken from reference TRBV19 and TRBJ2-7): DGGITQSPKYLFRKEGQNVTLSCEQNLNHDAMYWYRQDPGQGLRLIYYSQIVNDFQKGDIAEGYSVSREKKESFPLTVTSAQKNPTAFYLCASSLGGDEQYFGPGTRLTVT.

J is TRBJ2-2 and V is TRBV6-4; 10 nucleotides line up with TRBD2. The germline V gene encodes CDR1 MRHNA and CDR2 SNTAGT. With 8 bases clipped from V and 4 bases from J, the junction kept 13 bases outside the gene matches. This CDR3 comprises 17 residues. This CDR3 is CASRPRASGSGTGELFF. Written as DNA, the CDR3 is TGTGCCAGCCGCCCCCGGGCTAGCGGGAGCGGCACCGGGGAGCTGTTTTTT.

The V call is TRBV7-9, the J call TRBJ1-1; 7 bases match TRBD1. J gave up 4 bases and V 2 bases, and 4 bases lay outside the gene matches. The CDR3 has 14 residues. The V gene's germline CDR1 is SEHNR and CDR2 FQNEAQ (reference sequence). In nucleotides, the CDR3 is TGTGCCAGCAGCTTACAAGGGGGCGGCACTGAAGCTTTCTTT. It specifies CASSLQGGGTEAFF.

Note on this clone: In the same sample, other DNA sequences code for this CDR3. The chain carries TRBV29-1 and TRBJ2-7; TRBD1 aligns across 11 bases. The trim removed 6 bases at V and 4 bases at J, leaving 8 bases unmatched. Germline V CDR1 and CDR2: SQVTM, ANQGSEA. The CDR3 contains 14 residues. The CDR3 DNA follows: TGCAGCGTGGGGCCGGGACAGGGGGAGTACGAGCAGTACTTC. Translation gives CSVGPGQGEYEQYF.

The V call is TRBV6-6, the J call TRBJ2-1, with D unclear. Trimming took 6 bases from V and 5 from J, leaving 8 bases between them. This CDR3 spans 12 amino acids. The V gene's germline CDR1 is MNHNY and CDR2 SVGAGI (reference sequence). Here the CDR3 reads CASRRLDNEQFF. For the CDR3, the DNA is TGTGCCAGCAGACGACTGGACAATGAGCAGTTCTTC.

Regarding this clone: The sample has other DNA sequences that encode this CDR3 too. The genes are TRBV28 and TRBJ1-3; the match to TRBD1 covers 7 bases. Trimming removed 3 bases from V and 1 base from J; junction bases left unmatched: 0. The CDR3 consists of 14 residues. Germline V gene lookup returns CDR1 MDHEN and CDR2 SYDVKM. The CDR3 bases are TGTGCCAGCAGTTTCAGGGGGTCTGGAAACACCATATATTTT. Its translation: CASSFRGSGNTIYF.